Below are 23 T cell receptor beta chains sequenced from a single sample in a study of T cell repertoires in cytomegalovirus infection. Their antigens are not known. TCRdb reprocessed the reads with MiXCR, giving one entry per CDR3 protein. The sample includes 340,000 or so distinct CDR3 sequences, around a quarter of them seen just once. The material was cultured PBMCs, obtained from culture after CMV antigen stimulation. The receptors here all came from a human donor in good health (CMV status not recorded). Some clones in this sample may be carry-over from other donors' samples.

V gene TRBV7-8 combines with J gene TRBJ1-4, with a weak D call TRBD1 (6 bases). V lost 5 bases, J lost 15 bases, and 22 bases lay in between. CDR3 length: 14 amino acids. From germline, CDR1 is SGHVS and CDR2 FQNEAQ. The CDR3 DNA reads TGTGCCAGCAGCCTGAGACAGGAATCCGGATTATTGTTTTTT. This translates into CASSLRQESGLLFF.

The rearrangement links TRBV19 to TRBJ1-5; the D is unclear. CDR1 and CDR2 from the germline V gene are LNHDA and SQIVND (reference sequence). Trimming removed 2 bases from V and 1 base from J, with 15 bases in between. CDR3 length: 17 residues. The DNA of the CDR3 is TGTGCCAGTAGTATAAATTCCCAAGTGATAAGCAATCAGCCCCAGCATTTT. This codes for CASSINSQVISNQPQHF.

The gene calls are TRBV28 and TRBJ1-3; no definite D call. CDR1 is MDHEN and CDR2 is SYDVKM in the germline V gene. The CDR3 spans 14 residues. Trimming removed 7 bases from V and 2 bases from J, with 12 bases in between. CDR3 sequence (DNA): TGTGCCAGCACCCCCGATGGGGCTGGAAACACCATATATTTT. It translates to CASTPDGAGNTIYF.

V is TRBV6-2 or TRBV6-3 and J is TRBJ1-1; TRBD1 might be the D (6 bases). Deletions cut 4 bases from V and 11 bases from J, with 14 bases between. Looked up from germline, CDR1 is MNHEY and CDR2 is SVGEGT. The CDR3 sequence is 12 residues long. The CDR3 DNA reads as TGTGCCAGCAGTTCCGGGGACAATTGGGCTTTCTTT. This gives the protein CASSSGDNWAFF.

This chain connects TRBV20-1 to TRBJ2-1; TRBD2 might be the D (5 bases). The CDR3 contains 13 residues. CDR1 is DFQATT, CDR2 SNEGSKA, per germline (reference sequence). V dropped 3 bases and J dropped 7 bases, with 13 bases sitting between them. The CDR3: CSASQRSLNEQFF. In DNA, the CDR3 is TGCAGTGCTAGTCAGCGGTCTTTAAATGAGCAGTTCTTC.

The chain carries TRBV10-3 and TRBJ2-2, with D perhaps being TRBD1 or TRBD2 (5 bases each). The CDR3 loop spans 15 amino acids. The V gene's germline CDR1 is ENHRY and CDR2 SYGVKD. Trimming left V 11 bases short and J 4 bases short, with 20 bases between. The CDR3 region is CAVVDSNGGTGELFF. CDR3 DNA sequence: TGTGCCGTCGTCGACTCCAATGGGGGCACCGGGGAGCTGTTTTTT.

This clonotype was seen repeatedly, ten times or more. The V gene is TRBV7-2, the J gene TRBJ2-7; D is unclear. The ends were cut back, 5 bases at V and 4 bases at J, with 6 bases in the middle. This CDR3 is 11 amino acids long. The germline gives CDR1 SGHTA, CDR2 FQGNSA. CDR3 loop: CASSLRYEQYF. Here the CDR3 DNA reads TGTGCCAGCAGCCTTCGATACGAGCAGTACTTC.

This chain connects TRBV27 to TRBJ2-2; D possibly uses TRBD1 or TRBD2 (5 bases each). Germline lookup yields CDR1 MNHEY and CDR2 SMNVEV (reference sequence). This CDR3 has 15 residues. V lost 2 bases and J 8 bases, leaving 15 bases between the germline ends. The CDR3 nucleotides read TGTGCCAGCAGTTTAAAGGACCCAGGGAGAGGGGAGCTGTTTTTT. It encodes CASSLKDPGRGELFF.

This clonotype was counted a few times. This sequence joins TRBV11-2 and TRBJ2-3; 8 bases map to TRBD2. The CDR3 consists of 16 residues. The germline V gene has CDR1 SGHAT and CDR2 FQNNGV. V lost 6 bases to trimming and J lost 0 bases; unmatched junction nucleotides: 8. CDR3 sequence (DNA): TGTGCCAGCAGTCACAGAGCGGGAGCTAGCACAGATACGCAGTATTTT. Protein sequence: CASSHRAGASTDTQYF.

This clonotype was counted a few times. V gene TRBV20-1 combines with J gene TRBJ2-6; TRBD1 matches 9 bases. Germline V CDR1 and CDR2: DFQATT, SNEGSKA (reference sequence). V shed 4 bases, J shed 0 bases, and the junction held 10 bases outside the gene matches. The CDR3 consists of 18 residues. CDR3 region: CSAKKGQGRFSGANVLTF. The CDR3 coding sequence is TGCAGTGCTAAGAAGGGACAGGGAAGATTCTCTGGGGCCAACGTCCTGACTTTC.

Ten or more counts support this clonotype. This chain connects TRBV7-2 to TRBJ2-1; 8 positions match TRBD2. The CDR3 spans 16 residues. With V trimmed by 5 bases and J by 9 bases, 15 bases remained unmatched. CDR1 is SGHTA, CDR2 FQGNSA, per germline. The CDR3 here is CASSPGGGMEGGEQFF. In nucleotides, the CDR3 is TGTGCCAGCAGCCCGGGGGGGGGGATGGAGGGGGGTGAGCAGTTCTTC.

The J gene is TRBJ1-3, the V gene TRBV4-1; maybe TRBD1 (6 bases). The germline V and J ends were trimmed by 4 bases and 1 base, with 11 bases remaining between them. CDR3 length: 15 residues. Looked up from germline, CDR1 is MGHRA and CDR2 is YSYEKL. The CDR3 coding sequence is TGCGCCAGCAGCCTCCATAGGGGGTCTGGAAACACCATATATTTT. Translated, it gives CASSLHRGSGNTIYF.

The chain links TRBV28 to TRBJ1-2; D gene ambiguous. Germline lookup yields CDR1 MDHEN and CDR2 SYDVKM. Trimming left V 2 bases short and J 2 bases short, with 15 bases between. This CDR3 contains 16 residues. The CDR3 bases are TGTGCCAGCAGTTTAGGACTCGCTGGCAAGAACTATGGCTACACCTTC. This codes for CASSLGLAGKNYGYTF.

This clonotype showed up just a few times. V and J are TRBV4-1 and TRBJ1-2; D remains unclear. CDR3 length: 16 residues. Trimming cost V 2 bases and J 0 bases, with 13 bases left between them. Germline V CDR1 and CDR2: MGHRA, YSYEKL. The CDR3 DNA is TGCGCCAGCAGCCAAAAGGAAGGGAGTACTAACTATGGCTACACCTTC. Its translation is CASSQKEGSTNYGYTF.

This clonotype was counted ten times or more. The rearrangement links TRBV7-2 to TRBJ2-7; TRBD2 matches 8 bases. Germline V CDR1 and CDR2: SGHTA, FQGNSA. The CDR3 contains 17 residues. V dropped 6 bases and J dropped 1; count of bases not matched to a gene: 14. This CDR3 reads CASSYSPTSGGSYEQYF. The CDR3 nucleotides read TGTGCCAGCAGTTATAGCCCTACTAGCGGCGGGTCCTACGAGCAGTACTTC.

This clonotype was seen more than once but under ten times. The chain links TRBV6-2 or TRBV6-3 to TRBJ2-5; D gene uncertain. The V end lost 0 bases, the J end lost 1 base, and 6 bases lay between the germline ends. This CDR3 comprises 14 residues. The V gene's germline CDR1 is MNHEY and CDR2 SVGEGT. CDR3 in amino acids: CASSYSIPQETQYF. CDR3 sequence (DNA): TGTGCCAGCAGTTACTCGATCCCCCAAGAGACCCAGTACTTC.

This sequence joins TRBV25-1 and TRBJ2-5, with a tentative D call TRBD1 (6 bases). Trimming left V 4 bases short and J 9 bases short, with 27 bases between. Per germline, CDR1 MGHDK and CDR2 SYGVNS. This CDR3 region has 17 residues. Written as DNA, the CDR3 is TGTGCCAGCAGTGGGCCCTTGACAGCCCAGGGGAGTAGGTCCCAGTACTTC. It translates to CASSGPLTAQGSRSQYF.

The chain has TRBV27 and TRBJ2-1, with D possibly matching TRBD2 (6 bases). Deletions cut 3 bases from V and 7 bases from J, with 7 bases between. Per the germline V gene, CDR1 is MNHEY and CDR2 is SMNVEV (reference sequence). The CDR3 has 12 amino acids. The CDR3 region has the DNA TGTGCCAGCAGTTTTGGGAGGAATGAGCAGTTCTTC. It is translated as CASSFGRNEQFF.

This clonotype was seen a few times. The V call is TRBV7-2, the J call TRBJ2-5; D is tentatively TRBD1 or TRBD2 (5 bases each). Deletions cut 4 bases from V and 7 bases from J, with 16 bases between. The CDR3 is made up of 14 amino acids. CDR1 is SGHTA, CDR2 FQGNSA, per germline. The CDR3 DNA reads as TGTGCCAGCAGCTCACATTGGGACGGCGGGACCCAGTACTTC. Its translation is CASSSHWDGGTQYF.

The rearrangement uses TRBV5-5 and TRBJ1-1; tentative D call: TRBD1 (5 bases). The CDR3 runs 13 residues. V gave up 0 bases and J gave up 7 bases, with 10 bases separating them. Germline V CDR1 and CDR2: SGHKS, YYEKEE (reference sequence). In nucleotides, the CDR3 is TGTGCCAGCAGCTTGGCCGGGGCGAATGAAGCTTTCTTT. Amino acids: CASSLAGANEAFF. Full variable domain (remainder filled in from reference TRBV5-5 and TRBJ1-1): DAGVTQSPTHLIKTRGQQVTLRCSPISGHKSVSWYQQVLGQGPQFIFQYYEKEERGRGNFPDRFSARQFPNYSSELNVNALLLGDSALYLCASSLAGANEAFFGQGTRLTVV.

The chain combines TRBV5-1 with TRBJ2-2; TRBD1 might be the D (7 bases). There are 15 residues in the CDR3. Germline loops: CDR1 SGHRS, CDR2 YFSETQ. V dropped 4 bases and J dropped 2 bases, with 12 bases sitting between them. Here the CDR3 DNA reads TGCGCCAGCAGCGTGACAGGGACTAACACCGGGGAGCTGTTTTTT. Protein: CASSVTGTNTGELFF.

The chain uses TRBV27 and TRBJ1-1; maybe TRBD1 (6 bases). The CDR3 loop spans 17 amino acids. Germline assignment: CDR1 MNHEY and CDR2 SMNVEV (reference sequence). The V gene lost 6 bases and the J gene lost 1 base, with 21 bases spanning the gap. CDR3 residues: CASRETGMDIPNTEAFF. As DNA, the CDR3 is TGTGCCAGCAGGGAAACAGGGATGGATATACCGAACACTGAAGCTTTCTTT.

The chain couples TRBV12-3 or TRBV12-4 to TRBJ1-2, with D unresolved. V lost 3 bases and J 5 bases, leaving 10 bases between the germline ends. The CDR3 has 13 residues. Here the CDR3 DNA reads TGTGCCAGCAGTTTTCGGGATAGGTATGGCTACACCTTC. It encodes CASSFRDRYGYTF.